The clone carrying this T cell receptor (beta chain) is medium-sized within its sample. This sample was taken from a study of tumor-infiltrating lymphocytes in oesophageal squamous cell carcinoma. TCRdb independently ran MiXCR on the PCR reads; one entry per CDR3 protein. Among approximately 13,000 distinct CDR3 sequences listed, around half were seen once. Per the germline V gene, CDR1 is SGHTA and CDR2 is FQGNSA. With 7 bases removed from V and 7 bases from J, the gap between germline ends came to 17 bases. The CDR3 has 15 amino acids. The specimen was blood. This TCR was sampled from a male donor with esophageal squamous cell carcinoma. The chain uses TRBV7-2 and TRBJ1-6; D call uncertain. The CDR3 nucleotides read TGTGCCAGCAATTCCGGGTTGGGTCGGAATTCACCCCTCCACTTT. Amino acids: CASNSGLGRNSPLHF.